This TCR beta chain is from a study of CDR3 diversity in severe acne. TCRdb re-analysed the PCR reads in MiXCR, keeping a single row per CDR3 protein. The repertoire holds about 97,000 distinct CDR3 sequences, with around 56% as singletons. This clonotype is medium-sized in the sample. V shed 5 bases and J 0 bases; nucleotides not matched to a gene: 7. CDR3 length equals 15 residues. In germline, CDR1 is DFQATT, CDR2 SNEGSKA (reference sequence). The gene calls are TRBV20-1 and TRBJ1-1, with 9 bases lining up with TRBD1. The source material was blood. This TCR derives from a male donor with acne. CDR3 protein: CSAWDRDPVNTEAFF. In DNA, the CDR3 is TGCAGTGCTTGGGACAGGGACCCCGTGAACACTGAAGCTTTCTTT.